The following is a TCR beta chain sequence with its context. Its antigen is unidentified. This sample stems from a study of T cells expressing NK-cell markers. Findings and limits, study-wide: These clonotypes, the leaders elsewhere, also led the CD3+CD56-NKG2C+ fraction in four donors.

Using the 5' RACE reads, TCRdb records one entry per CDR3 protein without DNA. The sample includes about 380,000 distinct CDR3 sequences. Germline loops: CDR1 LGHDT, CDR2 YNNKEL (reference sequence). CDR3 size: 15 residues. Sequences were obtained from blood T cells: a sorted CD56 or NKG2C T cell subset, CD4+ or CD8+ T cells, or bulk PBMC T cells (not recorded which). This chain links TRBV3-1 with TRBJ2-7; without DNA, the TCRdb call of TRBD2 cannot be checked. This sequence originates from a man aged 18-75 years in good health. The CDR3 sequence: CASSVGALAGKEQYF.